The rows below give T cell receptor beta chains drawn from one sample of a study of cytomegalovirus exposure and HLA in healthy donors. Assay used: immunoSEQ multiplex PCR; TCRdb lists only in-frame clones, some missing. There are 170,000 or so clones in the sample; roughly 70% occur only once, and approximately 2.9% lies in the top ten. The sample comprised PBMCs. These receptors all come from a male donor in good health and CMV-seronegative. CDR3s leave out the opening cysteine and the closing phenylalanine or tryptophan. Each record gives: V gene, J gene, D gene, CDR3 protein. D genes are given only for firm matches.

V gene: TRBV28; J gene: TRBJ2-6; D gene: TRBD2; CDR3 protein: ASSYLAGRSGANVLT
V gene: TRBV6-1; J gene: TRBJ1-5; D gene: TRBD1; CDR3 protein: ASKRGTESNQPQH
V gene: TRBV6-1; J gene: TRBJ2-6; D gene: -; CDR3 protein: ASTEQWGANVLT
V gene: TRBV7-9; J gene: TRBJ1-5; D gene: -; CDR3 protein: ASSLGGRDNQPQH
V gene: TRBV25-1; J gene: TRBJ2-7; D gene: -; CDR3 protein: ASRPRDTGTYEQY
V gene: TRBV5-6; J gene: TRBJ1-5; D gene: -; CDR3 protein: ASSSKTGTNQPQH
V gene: TRBV4-2; J gene: TRBJ2-5; D gene: TRBD1; CDR3 protein: ASSQGTGGSSGETQY
V gene: TRBV7-3; J gene: TRBJ2-5; D gene: -; CDR3 protein: ASSLQRGKETQY
V gene: TRBV30; J gene: TRBJ2-1; D gene: TRBD1; CDR3 protein: AWSTPLRQGLGSQF
V gene: TRBV6-5; J gene: TRBJ1-5; D gene: -; CDR3 protein: ASSYSSGRQPQH
V gene: TRBV6-5; J gene: TRBJ1-1; D gene: TRBD1; CDR3 protein: ASLQGLGAEAF
V gene: TRBV6-5; J gene: TRBJ2-1; D gene: TRBD2; CDR3 protein: ASSLSSGSDEQF
V gene: TRBV30; J gene: TRBJ2-1; D gene: -; CDR3 protein: AWSGVGPDFKVSYNEQF
V gene: TRBV4-1; J gene: TRBJ1-2; D gene: -; CDR3 protein: ASSQVGGNYGYT
V gene: TRBV28; J gene: TRBJ1-2; D gene: TRBD1; CDR3 protein: ASSLTDRGLVGYT
V gene: TRBV9; J gene: -; D gene: TRBD2; CDR3 protein: ASSVGGSGSNEQY
V gene: TRBV25-1; J gene: TRBJ1-3; D gene: -; CDR3 protein: ASRSEEGPGNTIY
V gene: TRBV2; J gene: TRBJ2-6; D gene: -; CDR3 protein: ASSGGPLLSGANVLT
V gene: TRBV6-6; J gene: TRBJ2-7; D gene: -; CDR3 protein: ASSYSTLGGSYEQY
V gene: TRBV4-1; J gene: TRBJ1-3; D gene: -; CDR3 protein: ASSQVVSQGNTIY
V gene: TRBV9; J gene: TRBJ2-1; D gene: TRBD2; CDR3 protein: ASSGGRAGEQF
V gene: TRBV25-1; J gene: TRBJ1-4; D gene: TRBD1; CDR3 protein: ASSEFGDRGGDEKLF
V gene: TRBV5-4; J gene: TRBJ2-5; D gene: -; CDR3 protein: ASNLPAETQY
V gene: TRBV30; J gene: TRBJ2-2; D gene: TRBD2; CDR3 protein: ASLAGVGGELF